The 14 T cell receptor beta chains below were found in one sample sequenced in a study of CD8 T cells in Susac syndrome. Random hexamers primed reverse transcription of about 0.5 to 1 ug RNA. MiXCR was run by TCRdb on the immunoSEQ multiplex PCR reads, yielding one entry per CDR3 protein. The sample lists over 100,000 distinct CDR3 sequences; about 94% were seen once. The source material was CD8+ T cells from PBMCs. These receptors were taken from a human donor with Susac syndrome.

The rearrangement links TRBV20-1 to TRBJ1-4, with no clear D. The CDR3 loop spans 13 amino acids. Trimming left V 4 bases short and J 5 bases short, with 11 bases between. Per germline, CDR1 DFQATT and CDR2 SNEGSKA (reference sequence). CDR3 sequence reads: CSATLGPNEKLFF. The CDR3 DNA is TGCAGTGCTACCCTAGGACCGAATGAAAAACTGTTTTTT.

The chain joins TRBV9 to TRBJ2-3; D call uncertain. Germline-derived CDR1 and CDR2 are SGDLS and YYNGEE. CDR3 size: 12 residues. V dropped 4 bases and J dropped 6 bases, with 9 bases sitting between them. The CDR3 loop is CASSPQYDTQYF. The CDR3 bases are TGTGCCAGCAGCCCTCAATACGATACGCAGTATTTT.

The J gene is TRBJ2-7, the V gene TRBV25-1, with D possibly TRBD1 on 6 matching bases. CDR1 is MGHDK and CDR2 is SYGVNS in the germline V gene. This CDR3 is built from 13 residues. Trimming stripped 3 bases from V and 5 bases from J, with 11 bases between. The CDR3 loop is CASSDSRGNEQYF. The DNA for the CDR3 is TGTGCCAGCAGTGATTCCAGGGGTAACGAGCAGTACTTC.

The sample holds one count of this clonotype. The chain is built from TRBV20-1 and TRBJ2-7; 7 bases align to TRBD1. Germline loops: CDR1 DFQATT, CDR2 SNEGSKA (reference sequence). CDR3 length: 14 amino acids. The V and J ends lost 3 bases and 3 bases, in that order; junction bases with no gene match: 8. CDR3 in amino acids: CSARTGQTLYEQYF. For the CDR3, the DNA is TGCAGTGCTAGGACGGGACAGACACTCTACGAGCAGTACTTC.

This chain connects TRBV29-1 to TRBJ2-5; D may be TRBD2 (6 bases). This CDR3 region has 14 residues. Germline V gene lookup returns CDR1 SQVTM and CDR2 ANQGSEA. V lost 4 bases to trimming and J lost 3 bases, with 15 bases between them. CDR3 DNA sequence: TGCAGCGTTGTTTGGAGGGCCCAGGAAGAGACCCAGTACTTC. This sequence encodes CSVVWRAQEETQYF.

The V and J genes are TRBV2 and TRBJ2-4; TRBD1 is a possible D gene (5 bases). The CDR3 is 16 residues long. From germline, CDR1 is SNHLY and CDR2 FYNNEI. Between the trimmed V and J ends, which lost 2 bases and 0 bases, there was a span of 11 bases. DNA of the CDR3: TGTGCCAGCAGTGAATTTACGACAGTAGCCAAAAACATTCAGTACTTC. It specifies CASSEFTTVAKNIQYF. The whole variable domain, remainder taken from reference TRBV2 and TRBJ2-4, is EPEVTQTPSHQVTQMGQEVILRCVPISNHLYFYWYRQILGQKVEFLVSFYNNEISEKSEIFDDQFSVERPDGSNFTLKIRSTKLEDSAMYFCASSEFTTVAKNIQYFGAGTRLSVL.

The chain employs TRBV4-2 and TRBJ2-3; TRBD2 matches at 10 bases. CDR3 length: 16 residues. Germline V gene lookup returns CDR1 LGHNA and CDR2 YNFKEQ. Trimming at V came to 2 bases and at J to 3 bases, leaving 5 bases not matched to a gene. The CDR3 region is CASSQWLAGDTDTQYF. CDR3 sequence (DNA): TGTGCCAGCAGCCAATGGCTAGCGGGGGATACAGATACGCAGTATTTT.

This chain connects TRBV18 to TRBJ2-5; D is possibly TRBD1 or TRBD2 (6 bases each). Germline V gene sequence: CDR1 KGHSH, CDR2 LQKENI. The CDR3 sequence is 15 residues long. V lost 2 bases and J lost 0, with 10 bases in between. The CDR3 sequence is CASSPGRGHQETQYF. As DNA, the CDR3 is TGTGCCAGCTCACCAGGCCGGGGGCACCAAGAGACCCAGTACTTC.

This chain links TRBV6-5 with TRBJ2-4; tentatively, D is TRBD1 or TRBD2 (5 bases each). Trimming shortened V by 2 bases and J by 8 bases, and 16 bases separated the two germline ends. CDR1 and CDR2 from the germline V gene are MNHEY and SVGAGI. The CDR3 length is 15 residues. CDR3 coding DNA: TGTGCCAGCAGTTACGGGGCCTTCCAGAGGGACATTCAGTACTTC. It encodes CASSYGAFQRDIQYF.

CDR3 DNA sequence: TGCGCCAGCAGCGTAAGAGGGTCGGTGGAAGAGACCCAGTACTTC. The encoded protein is CASSVRGSVEETQYF. The V gene is TRBV4-1, the J gene TRBJ2-5; possibly TRBD2 for D (5 bases). The CDR3 loop spans 15 amino acids. Germline V gene lookup returns CDR1 MGHRA and CDR2 YSYEKL. Deletions cut 5 bases from V and 3 bases from J, with 16 bases between.

The chain is built from TRBV5-1 and TRBJ1-6, with D tentatively TRBD1 (6 bases). Trimming took off 5 bases at V and 14 bases at J, with 11 bases between the two ends. Per germline, CDR1 SGHRS and CDR2 YFSETQ. This CDR3 is 11 amino acids long. The CDR3 nucleotides read TGCGCCAGCAGTGGGGGGCCGGCCCTCCACTTT. Its translation is CASSGGPALHF.

The chain is built from TRBV13 and TRBJ2-5, with a weak D call TRBD1 (6 bases). Trimming took off 5 bases at V and 3 bases at J, with 16 bases between the two ends. There are 15 residues in the CDR3. Germline assignment: CDR1 PRHDT and CDR2 FYEKMQ (reference sequence). CDR3 sequence (DNA): TGTGCCAGCAGCCTTTCATTAACAGGGAAAGAGACCCAGTACTTC. It yields the protein CASSLSLTGKETQYF.

This chain joins TRBV27 and TRBJ2-1; D is unresolved. This CDR3 contains 13 residues. Germline values: CDR1 MNHEY, CDR2 SMNVEV (reference sequence). Trimming removed 3 bases from V and 4 bases from J, with 7 bases in between. The DNA of the CDR3 is TGTGCCAGCAGTTTCGACTCTTACAATGAGCAGTTCTTC. Translating gives CASSFDSYNEQFF.

This chain links TRBV12-3 or TRBV12-4 with TRBJ1-5; D ambiguous. V was clipped by 3 bases and J by 0 bases, with 6 bases between them. This CDR3 comprises 14 residues. The CDR3 is CASSLHPSNQPQHF. CDR3 in DNA: TGTGCCAGCAGTTTGCACCCTAGCAATCAGCCCCAGCATTTT.